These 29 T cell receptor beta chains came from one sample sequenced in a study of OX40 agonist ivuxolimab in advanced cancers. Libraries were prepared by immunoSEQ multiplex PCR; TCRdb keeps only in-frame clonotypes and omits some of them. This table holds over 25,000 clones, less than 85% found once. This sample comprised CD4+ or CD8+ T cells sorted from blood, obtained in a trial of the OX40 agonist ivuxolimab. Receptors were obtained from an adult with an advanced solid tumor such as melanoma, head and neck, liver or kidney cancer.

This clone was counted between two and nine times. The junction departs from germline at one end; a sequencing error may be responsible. CDR3: CASSKAPSGSSTETQYF. The CDR3, as DNA: TGTGCCAGCAGTAAAGCCCCTAGCGGGAGCTCTACAGAGACCCAGTACTTC. The chain uses TRBV6-1 and TRBJ2-5; 10 bases match TRBD2. CDR3 length equals 17 residues. Germline CDR1 and CDR2: MNHNS and SASEGT.

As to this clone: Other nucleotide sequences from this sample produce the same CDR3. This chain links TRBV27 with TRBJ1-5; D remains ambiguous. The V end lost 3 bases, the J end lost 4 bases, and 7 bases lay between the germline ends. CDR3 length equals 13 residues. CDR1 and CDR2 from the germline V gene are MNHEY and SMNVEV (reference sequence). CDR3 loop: CASSLAGNQPQHF. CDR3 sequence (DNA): TGTGCCAGCAGTTTGGCAGGAAATCAGCCCCAGCATTTT.

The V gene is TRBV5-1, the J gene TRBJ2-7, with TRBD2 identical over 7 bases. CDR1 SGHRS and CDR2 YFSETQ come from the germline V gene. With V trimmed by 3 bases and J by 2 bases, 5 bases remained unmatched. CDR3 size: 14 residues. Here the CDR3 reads CASSSPLAAYEQYF. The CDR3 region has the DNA TGCGCCAGCAGCTCGCCCCTAGCGGCCTACGAGCAGTACTTC. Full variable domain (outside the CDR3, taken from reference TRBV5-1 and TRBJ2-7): KAGVTQTPRYLIKTRGQQVTLSCSPISGHRSVSWYQQTPGQGLQFLFEYFSETQRNKGNFPGRFSGRQFSNSRSEMNVSTLELGDSALYLCASSSPLAAYEQYFGPGTRLTVT.

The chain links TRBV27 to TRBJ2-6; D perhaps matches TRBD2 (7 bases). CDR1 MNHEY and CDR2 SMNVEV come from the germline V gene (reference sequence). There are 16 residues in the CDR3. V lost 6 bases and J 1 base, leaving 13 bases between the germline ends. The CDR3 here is CASRRGATSGANVLTF. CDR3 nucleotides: TGTGCCAGCAGACGGGGGGCGACTTCTGGGGCCAACGTCCTGACTTTC.

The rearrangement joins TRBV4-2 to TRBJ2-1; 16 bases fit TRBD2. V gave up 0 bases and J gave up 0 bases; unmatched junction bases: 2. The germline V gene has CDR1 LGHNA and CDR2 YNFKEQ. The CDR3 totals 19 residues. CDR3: CASSQDGTSGRDSYNEQFF. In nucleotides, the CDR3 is TGTGCCAGCAGCCAAGATGGGACTAGCGGGAGGGACTCCTACAATGAGCAGTTCTTC.

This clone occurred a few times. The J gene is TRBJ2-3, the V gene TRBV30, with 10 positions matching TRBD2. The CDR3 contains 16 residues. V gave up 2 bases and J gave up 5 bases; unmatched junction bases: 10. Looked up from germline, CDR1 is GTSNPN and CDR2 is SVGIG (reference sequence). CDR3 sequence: CAWSYQERGGLDTQYF. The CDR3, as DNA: TGTGCCTGGAGTTACCAGGAGCGGGGGGGCCTAGATACGCAGTATTTT.

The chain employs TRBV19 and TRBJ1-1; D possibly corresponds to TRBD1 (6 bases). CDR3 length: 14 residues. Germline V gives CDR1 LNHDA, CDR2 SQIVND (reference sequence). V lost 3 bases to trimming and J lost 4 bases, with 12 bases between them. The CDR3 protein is CASSMRGFSTEAFF. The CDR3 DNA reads TGTGCCAGTAGTATGAGGGGGTTTTCCACTGAAGCTTTCTTT.

The CDR3 is CASSLVGGNTEAFF. CDR3 in DNA: TGTGCCAGCAGCTTGGTCGGGGGGAACACTGAAGCTTTCTTT. The rearrangement uses TRBV5-6 and TRBJ1-1; D possibly corresponds to TRBD1 (5 bases). Germline CDR1 reads SGHDT; CDR2 reads YYEEEE. Trimming removed 0 bases from V and 1 base from J, with 7 bases in between. The CDR3 consists of 14 residues.

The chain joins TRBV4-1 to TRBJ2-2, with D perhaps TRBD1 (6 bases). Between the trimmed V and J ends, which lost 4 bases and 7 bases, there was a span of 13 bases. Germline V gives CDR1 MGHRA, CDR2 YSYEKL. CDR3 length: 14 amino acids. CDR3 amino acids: CASSPTGTFGELFF. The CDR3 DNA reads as TGCGCCAGCAGCCCCACCGGGACATTCGGGGAGCTGTTTTTT.

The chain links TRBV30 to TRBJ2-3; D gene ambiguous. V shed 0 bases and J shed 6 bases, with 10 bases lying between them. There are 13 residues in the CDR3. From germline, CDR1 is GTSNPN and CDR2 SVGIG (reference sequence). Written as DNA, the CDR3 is TGTGCCTGGAGTGTAGGCCCCGGGGATACGCAGTATTTT. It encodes CAWSVGPGDTQYF.

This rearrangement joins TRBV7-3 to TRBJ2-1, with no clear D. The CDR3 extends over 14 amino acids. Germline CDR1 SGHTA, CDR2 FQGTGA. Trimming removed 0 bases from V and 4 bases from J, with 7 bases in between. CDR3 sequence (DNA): TGTGCCAGCAGCTTAACAGGGATTTACAATGAGCAGTTCTTC. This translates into CASSLTGIYNEQFF. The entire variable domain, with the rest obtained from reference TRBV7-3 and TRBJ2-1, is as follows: GAGVSQTPSNKVTEKGKYVELRCDPISGHTALYWYRQSLGQGPEFLIYFQGTGAADDSGLPNDRFFAVRPEGSVSTLKIQRTERGDSAVYLCASSLTGIYNEQFFGPGTRLTVL.

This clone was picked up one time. The CDR3 sequence: CASSQAGRGMQPQHF. CDR3 nucleotide sequence: TGCGCCAGCAGCCAAGCTGGCAGGGGGATGCAGCCCCAGCATTTT. The chain recombines TRBV4-1 with TRBJ1-5; 7 bases fit TRBD1. Germline V lookup: CDR1 MGHRA, CDR2 YSYEKL. CDR3 size: 15 residues. Trimming removed 1 base from V and 7 bases from J; junction bases left unmatched: 7.

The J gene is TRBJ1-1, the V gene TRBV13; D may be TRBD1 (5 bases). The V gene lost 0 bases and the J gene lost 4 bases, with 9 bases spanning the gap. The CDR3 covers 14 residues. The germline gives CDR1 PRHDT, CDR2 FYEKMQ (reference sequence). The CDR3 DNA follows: TGTGCCAGCAGCTTAGGCTCAGGGAGCACTGAAGCTTTCTTT. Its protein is CASSLGSGSTEAFF.

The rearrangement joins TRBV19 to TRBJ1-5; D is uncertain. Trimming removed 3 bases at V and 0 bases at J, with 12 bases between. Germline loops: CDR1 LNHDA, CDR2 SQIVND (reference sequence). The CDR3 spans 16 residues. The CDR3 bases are TGTGCCAGTAGTATCCTCGACGGATTTAGCAATCAGCCCCAGCATTTT. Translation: CASSILDGFSNQPQHF.

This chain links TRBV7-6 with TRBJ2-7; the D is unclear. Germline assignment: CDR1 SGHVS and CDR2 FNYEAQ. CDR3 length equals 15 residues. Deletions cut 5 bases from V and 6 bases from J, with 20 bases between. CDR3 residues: CASSALNLGFSEQYF. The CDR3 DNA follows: TGTGCCAGCAGCGCACTTAATCTTGGGTTCTCCGAGCAGTACTTC.

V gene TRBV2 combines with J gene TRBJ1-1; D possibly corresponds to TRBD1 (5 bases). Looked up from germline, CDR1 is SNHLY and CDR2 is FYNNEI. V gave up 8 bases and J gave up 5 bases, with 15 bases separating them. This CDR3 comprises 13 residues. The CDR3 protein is CASGRGAGTEAFF. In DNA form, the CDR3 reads TGTGCCAGCGGGCGAGGGGCCGGGACTGAAGCTTTCTTT.

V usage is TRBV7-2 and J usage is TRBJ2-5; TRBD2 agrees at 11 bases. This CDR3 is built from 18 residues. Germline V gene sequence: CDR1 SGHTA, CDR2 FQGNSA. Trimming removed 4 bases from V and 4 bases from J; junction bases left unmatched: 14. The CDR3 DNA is TGTGCCAGCAGCTCATTAGCGGGAGGGCCGCATCCGACAGAGACCCAGTACTTC. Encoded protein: CASSSLAGGPHPTETQYF. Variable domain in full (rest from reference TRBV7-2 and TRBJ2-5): GAGVSQSPSNKVTEKGKDVELRCDPISGHTALYWYRQSLGQGLEFLIYFQGNSAPDKSGLPSDRFSAERTGGSVSTLTIQRTQQEDSAVYLCASSSLAGGPHPTETQYFGPGTRLLVL.

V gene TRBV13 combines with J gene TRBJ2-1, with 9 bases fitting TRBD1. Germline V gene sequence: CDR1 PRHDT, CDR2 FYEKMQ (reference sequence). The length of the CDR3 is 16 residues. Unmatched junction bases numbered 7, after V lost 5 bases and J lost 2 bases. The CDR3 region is CASSAWTGDAYNEQFF. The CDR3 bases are TGTGCCAGCAGCGCCTGGACAGGGGACGCCTACAATGAGCAGTTCTTC.

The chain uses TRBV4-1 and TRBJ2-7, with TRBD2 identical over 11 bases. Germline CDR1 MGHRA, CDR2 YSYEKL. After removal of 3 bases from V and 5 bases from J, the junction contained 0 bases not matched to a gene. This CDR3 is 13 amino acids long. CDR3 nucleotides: TGCGCCAGCAGCCAGACTAGCGGGGACGAGCAGTACTTC. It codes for CASSQTSGDEQYF.

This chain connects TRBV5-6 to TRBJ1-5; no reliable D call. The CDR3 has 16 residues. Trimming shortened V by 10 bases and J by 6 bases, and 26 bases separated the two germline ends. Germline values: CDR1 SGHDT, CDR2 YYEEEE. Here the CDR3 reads CASIPSWGLRGQPQHF. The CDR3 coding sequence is TGTGCCTCGATCCCGTCGTGGGGTCTGAGAGGTCAGCCCCAGCATTTT.

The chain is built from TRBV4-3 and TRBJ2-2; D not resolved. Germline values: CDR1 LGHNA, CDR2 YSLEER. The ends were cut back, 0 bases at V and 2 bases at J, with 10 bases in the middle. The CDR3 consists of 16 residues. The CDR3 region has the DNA TGCGCCAGCAGCCAAGATTCTAGTTTAAACACCGGGGAGCTGTTTTTT. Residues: CASSQDSSLNTGELFF.

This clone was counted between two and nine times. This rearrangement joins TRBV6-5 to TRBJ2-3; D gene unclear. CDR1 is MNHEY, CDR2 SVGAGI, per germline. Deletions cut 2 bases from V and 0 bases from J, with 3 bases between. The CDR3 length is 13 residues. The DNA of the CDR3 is TGTGCCAGCAGTTACGATAGCACAGATACGCAGTATTTT. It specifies CASSYDSTDTQYF.

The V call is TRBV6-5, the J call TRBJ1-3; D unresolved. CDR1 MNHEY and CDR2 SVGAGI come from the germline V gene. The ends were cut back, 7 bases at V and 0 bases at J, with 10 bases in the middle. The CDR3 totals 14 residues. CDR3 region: CASTPGGSGNTIYF. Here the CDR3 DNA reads TGTGCCAGCACCCCGGGAGGCTCTGGAAACACCATATATTTT.

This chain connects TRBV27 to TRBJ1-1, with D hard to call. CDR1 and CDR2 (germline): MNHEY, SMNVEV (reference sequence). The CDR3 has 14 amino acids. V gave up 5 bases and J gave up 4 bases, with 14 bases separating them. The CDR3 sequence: CASSPLPGGTEAFF. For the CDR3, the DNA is TGTGCCAGCAGTCCCCTCCCGGGTGGCACTGAAGCTTTCTTT.

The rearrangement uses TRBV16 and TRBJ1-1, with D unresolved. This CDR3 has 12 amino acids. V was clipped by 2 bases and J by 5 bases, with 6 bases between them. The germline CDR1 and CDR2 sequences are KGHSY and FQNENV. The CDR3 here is CASSQQDTEAFF. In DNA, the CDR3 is TGTGCCAGCAGCCAACAAGATACTGAAGCTTTCTTT.

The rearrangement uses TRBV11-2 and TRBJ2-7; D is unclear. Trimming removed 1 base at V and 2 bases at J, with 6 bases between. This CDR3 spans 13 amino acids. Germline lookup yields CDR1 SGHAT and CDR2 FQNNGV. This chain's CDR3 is CASSLAQTYEQYF. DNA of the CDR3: TGTGCCAGCAGCTTAGCACAGACCTACGAGCAGTACTTC.

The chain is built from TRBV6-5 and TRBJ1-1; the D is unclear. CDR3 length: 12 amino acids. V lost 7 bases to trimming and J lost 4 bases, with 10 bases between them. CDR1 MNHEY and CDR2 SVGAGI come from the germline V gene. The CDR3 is CASTPEGTEAFF. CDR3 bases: TGTGCCAGCACCCCGGAAGGCACTGAAGCTTTCTTT.

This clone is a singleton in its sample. The CDR3 bases are TGCGCCAGCGCCCTCTACCGAGGGGAGGCTAGGTATGGCTACACCTTC. This translates into CASALYRGEARYGYTF. The J gene is TRBJ1-2, the V gene TRBV5-1; TRBD1 is a possible D gene (5 bases). Trimming stripped 7 bases from V and 5 bases from J, with 24 bases between. This CDR3 region has 16 residues. Per germline, CDR1 SGHRS and CDR2 YFSETQ.

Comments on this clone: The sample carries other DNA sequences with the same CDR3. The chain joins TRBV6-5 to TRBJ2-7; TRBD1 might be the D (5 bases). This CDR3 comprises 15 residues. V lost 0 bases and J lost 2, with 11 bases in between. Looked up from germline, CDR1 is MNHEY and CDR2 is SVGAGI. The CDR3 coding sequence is TGTGCCAGCAGTTACTCGCGGCAGGGTACCTACGAGCAGTACTTC. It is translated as CASSYSRQGTYEQYF.